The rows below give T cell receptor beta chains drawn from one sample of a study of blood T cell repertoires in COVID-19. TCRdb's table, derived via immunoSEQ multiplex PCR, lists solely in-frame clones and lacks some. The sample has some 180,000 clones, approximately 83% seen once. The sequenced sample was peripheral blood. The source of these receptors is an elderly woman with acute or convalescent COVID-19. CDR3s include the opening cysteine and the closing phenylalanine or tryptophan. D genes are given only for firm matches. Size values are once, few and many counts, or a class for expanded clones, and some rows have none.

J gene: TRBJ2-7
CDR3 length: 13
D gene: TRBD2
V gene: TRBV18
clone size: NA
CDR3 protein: CASSPSGNYEQYF
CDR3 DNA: TGTGCCAGCTCACCCAGCGGGAACTACGAGCAGTACTTC

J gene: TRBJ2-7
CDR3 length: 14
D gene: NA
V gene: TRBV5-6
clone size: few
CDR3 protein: CASSLPTGSYEQYF
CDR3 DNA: TGTGCCAGCAGCTTGCCGACAGGCTCCTACGAGCAGTACTTC

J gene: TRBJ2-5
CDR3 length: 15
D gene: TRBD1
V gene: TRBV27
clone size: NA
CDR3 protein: CASSLSRAGGETQYF
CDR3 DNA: TGTGCCAGCAGTTTATCGCGGGCAGGGGGCGAGACCCAGTACTTC

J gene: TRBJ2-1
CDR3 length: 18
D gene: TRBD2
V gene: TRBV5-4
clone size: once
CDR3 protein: CASSLVGSGRSSYNEQFF
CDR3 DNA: TGTGCCAGCAGCTTGGTCGGTAGCGGGAGATCATCTTACAATGAGCAGTTCTTC

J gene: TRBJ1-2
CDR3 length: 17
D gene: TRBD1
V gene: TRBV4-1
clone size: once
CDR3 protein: CASSQDSAGGSNYGYTF
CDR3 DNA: TGCGCCAGCAGCCAAGATTCTGCAGGGGGCTCTAACTATGGCTACACCTTC

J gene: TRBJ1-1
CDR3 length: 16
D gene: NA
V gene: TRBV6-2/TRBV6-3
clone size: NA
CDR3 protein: CASSYSIRRRYTEAFF
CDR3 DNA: TGTGCCAGCAGTTACTCGATACGGCGGCGGTACACTGAAGCTTTCTTT

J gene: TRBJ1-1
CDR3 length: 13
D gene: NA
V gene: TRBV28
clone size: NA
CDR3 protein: CASSLRGNTEAFF
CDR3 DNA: TGTGCCAGCAGTTTACGCGGGAACACTGAAGCTTTCTTT

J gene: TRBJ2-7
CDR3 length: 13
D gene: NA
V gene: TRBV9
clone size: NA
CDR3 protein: CASGGGTGYEQYF
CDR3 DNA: TGTGCCAGTGGAGGAGGAACTGGCTACGAGCAGTACTTC

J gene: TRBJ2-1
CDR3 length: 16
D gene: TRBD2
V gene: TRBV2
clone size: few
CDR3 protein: CASSEWGLAGGPEQFF
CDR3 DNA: TGTGCCAGCAGTGAATGGGGGCTAGCGGGGGGCCCGGAGCAGTTCTTC

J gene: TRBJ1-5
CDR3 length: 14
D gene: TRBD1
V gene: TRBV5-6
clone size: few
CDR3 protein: CASSRDRVNQPQHF
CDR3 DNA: TGTGCCAGCAGCCGGGACAGGGTAAATCAGCCCCAGCATTTT

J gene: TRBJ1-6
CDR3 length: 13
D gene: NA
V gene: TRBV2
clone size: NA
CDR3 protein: CASSDQTWGFLHF
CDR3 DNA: TGTGCCAGCAGTGATCAAACATGGGGCTTCCTCCACTTT

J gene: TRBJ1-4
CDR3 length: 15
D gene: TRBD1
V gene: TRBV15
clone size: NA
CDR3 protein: CATSRPRGTGEKLFF
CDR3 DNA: TGTGCCACCAGCAGACCTCGGGGGACAGGGGAAAAACTGTTTTTT

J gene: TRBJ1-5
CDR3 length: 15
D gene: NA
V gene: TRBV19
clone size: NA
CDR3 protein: CASSSQGLGNQPQHF
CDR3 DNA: TGTGCCAGTAGTAGTCAGGGGTTGGGCAATCAGCCCCAGCATTTT

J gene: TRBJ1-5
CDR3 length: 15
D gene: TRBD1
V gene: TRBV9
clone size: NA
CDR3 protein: CASSVDPTGNQPQHF
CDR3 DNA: TGTGCCAGCAGCGTAGACCCGACAGGGAATCAGCCCCAGCATTTT

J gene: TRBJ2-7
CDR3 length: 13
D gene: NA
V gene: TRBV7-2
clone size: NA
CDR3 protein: CASSPGWTYEQYF
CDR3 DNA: TGTGCCAGCAGCCCCGGGTGGACCTACGAGCAGTACTTC

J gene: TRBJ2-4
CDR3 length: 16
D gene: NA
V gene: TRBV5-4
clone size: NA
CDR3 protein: CASSSAPGPGSVIQYF
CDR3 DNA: TGTGCCAGCAGCTCAGCGCCCGGACCGGGAAGCGTCATTCAGTACTTC

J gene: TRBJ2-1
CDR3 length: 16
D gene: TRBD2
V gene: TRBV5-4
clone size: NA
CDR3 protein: CASSRGLAGGYNEQFF
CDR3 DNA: TGTGCCAGCAGCCGTGGACTAGCGGGAGGCTACAATGAGCAGTTCTTC

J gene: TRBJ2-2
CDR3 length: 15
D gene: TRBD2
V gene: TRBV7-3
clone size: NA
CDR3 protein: CASSNRLAGTGELFF
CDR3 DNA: TGTGCCAGCAGTAACCGACTAGCGGGCACCGGGGAGCTGTTTTTT

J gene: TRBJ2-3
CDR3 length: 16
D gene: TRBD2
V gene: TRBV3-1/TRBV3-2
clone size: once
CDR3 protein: CASSQGLRGGTDTQYF
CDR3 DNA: TGTGCCAGCAGCCAAGGTCTACGGGGGGGCACAGATACGCAGTATTTT

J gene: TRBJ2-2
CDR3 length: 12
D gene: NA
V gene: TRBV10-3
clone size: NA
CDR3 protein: CASAGNTGELFF
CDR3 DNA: TGTGCCAGCGCCGGGAACACCGGGGAGCTGTTTTTT

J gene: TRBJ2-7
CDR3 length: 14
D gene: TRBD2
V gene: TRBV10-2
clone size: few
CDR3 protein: CASRVAGVPNEQYF
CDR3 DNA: TGCGCCAGCAGAGTAGCGGGAGTCCCCAACGAGCAGTACTTC

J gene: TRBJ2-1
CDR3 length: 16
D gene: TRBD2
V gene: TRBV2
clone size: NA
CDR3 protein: CASRDGTSGGYNEQFF
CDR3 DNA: TGTGCCAGCAGAGACGGGACTAGCGGGGGGTACAATGAGCAGTTCTTC

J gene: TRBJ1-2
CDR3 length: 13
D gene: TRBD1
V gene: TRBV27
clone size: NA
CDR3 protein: CASSPGQNYGYTF
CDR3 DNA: TGTGCCAGCAGTCCGGGACAGAACTATGGCTACACCTTC

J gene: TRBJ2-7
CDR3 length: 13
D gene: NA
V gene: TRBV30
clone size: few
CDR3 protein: CAWGETAPDEQYF
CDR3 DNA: TGTGCCTGGGGGGAGACCGCGCCGGACGAGCAGTACTTC

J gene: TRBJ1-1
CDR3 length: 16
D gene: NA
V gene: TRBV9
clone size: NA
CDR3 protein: CASSPPGQRMNTEAFF
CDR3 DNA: TGTGCCAGCAGCCCTCCCGGACAACGCATGAACACTGAAGCTTTCTTT

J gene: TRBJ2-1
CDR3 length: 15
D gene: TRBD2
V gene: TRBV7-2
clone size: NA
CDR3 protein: CASSFGLVLGNEQFF
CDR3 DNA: TGTGCCAGCAGCTTTGGACTAGTCCTGGGGAATGAGCAGTTCTTC

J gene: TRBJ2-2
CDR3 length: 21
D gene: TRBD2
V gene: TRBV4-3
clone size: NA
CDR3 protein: CASSLRSLMGLAGANTGELFF
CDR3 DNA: TGCGCCAGCAGCCTACGCTCCCTTATGGGACTAGCGGGAGCGAACACCGGGGAGCTGTTTTTT

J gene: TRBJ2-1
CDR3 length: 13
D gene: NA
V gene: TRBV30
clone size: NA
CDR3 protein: CAWSVQGVDEQFF
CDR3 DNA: TGTGCCTGGAGTGTACAGGGTGTCGATGAGCAGTTCTTC

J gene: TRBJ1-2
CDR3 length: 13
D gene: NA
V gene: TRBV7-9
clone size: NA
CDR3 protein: CASSLGSYDGYTF
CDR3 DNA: TGTGCCAGCAGCCTGGGGAGCTATGATGGCTACACCTTC

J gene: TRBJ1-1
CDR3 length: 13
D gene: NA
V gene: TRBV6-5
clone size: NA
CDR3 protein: CASSYEFGTEAFF
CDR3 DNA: TGTGCCAGCAGTTATGAGTTTGGCACTGAAGCTTTCTTT

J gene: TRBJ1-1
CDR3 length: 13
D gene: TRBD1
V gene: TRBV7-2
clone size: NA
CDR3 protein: CASSADRATEAFF
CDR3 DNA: TGTGCCAGCAGCGCCGACAGGGCGACTGAAGCTTTCTTT

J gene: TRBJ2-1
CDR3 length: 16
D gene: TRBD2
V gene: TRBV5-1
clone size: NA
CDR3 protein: CASSSRTSGGAVEQFF
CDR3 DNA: TGCGCCAGCAGCTCCAGGACTAGCGGGGGGGCCGTTGAGCAGTTCTTC

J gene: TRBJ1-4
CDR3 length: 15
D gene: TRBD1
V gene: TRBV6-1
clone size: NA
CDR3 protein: CASSEDRVTNEKLFF
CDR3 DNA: TGTGCCAGCAGTGAGGACAGGGTAACTAATGAAAAACTGTTTTTT

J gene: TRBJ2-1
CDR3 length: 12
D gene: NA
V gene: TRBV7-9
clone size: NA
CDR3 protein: CASSPTYNEQFF
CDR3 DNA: TGTGCCAGCAGCCCAACTTACAATGAGCAGTTCTTC

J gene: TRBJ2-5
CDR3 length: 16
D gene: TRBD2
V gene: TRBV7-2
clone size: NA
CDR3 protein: CASSLDGSGGPETQYF
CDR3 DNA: TGTGCCAGCAGCTTAGACGGTAGCGGGGGGCCAGAGACCCAGTACTTC

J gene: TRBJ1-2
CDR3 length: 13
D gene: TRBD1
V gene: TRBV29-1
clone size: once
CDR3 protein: CSADEGRGAGYTF
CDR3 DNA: TGCAGCGCCGACGAGGGCAGGGGGGCTGGCTACACCTTC

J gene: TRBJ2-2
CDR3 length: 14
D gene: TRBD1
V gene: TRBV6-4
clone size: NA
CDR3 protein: CASRLDRGPGELFF
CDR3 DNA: TGTGCCAGCAGACTGGACAGGGGGCCCGGGGAGCTGTTTTTT

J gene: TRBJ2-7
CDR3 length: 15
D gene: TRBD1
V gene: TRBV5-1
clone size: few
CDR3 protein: CASSLDQGADSRLYF
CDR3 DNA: TGCGCCAGCAGCTTGGATCAGGGGGCGGACAGTCGCTTGTACTTC

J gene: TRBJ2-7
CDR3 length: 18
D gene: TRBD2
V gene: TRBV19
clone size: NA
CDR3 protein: CASSIALAEVLRTTEQYF
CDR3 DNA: TGTGCCAGTAGTATAGCGCTAGCGGAGGTACTACGTACTACCGAGCAGTACTTC

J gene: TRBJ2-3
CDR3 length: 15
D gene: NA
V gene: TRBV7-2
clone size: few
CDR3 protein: CASSLSPQGFDTQYF
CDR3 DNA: TGTGCCAGCAGCTTAAGTCCCCAGGGGTTCGATACGCAGTATTTT

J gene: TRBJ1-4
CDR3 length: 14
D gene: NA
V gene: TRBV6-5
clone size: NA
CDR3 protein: CASRGGATNEKLFF
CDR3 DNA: TGTGCCAGCAGAGGGGGTGCAACTAATGAAAAACTGTTTTTT

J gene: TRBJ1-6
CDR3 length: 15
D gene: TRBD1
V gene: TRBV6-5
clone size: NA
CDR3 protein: CASSLNRGSDSPLHF
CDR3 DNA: TGTGCCAGCAGTCTCAACAGGGGGAGCGATTCACCCCTCCACTTT

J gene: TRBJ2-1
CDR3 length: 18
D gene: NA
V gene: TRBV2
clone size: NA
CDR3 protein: CASSLRPLGGASYNEQFF
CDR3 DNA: TGTGCCAGCTCACTACGCCCTTTGGGGGGGGCTTCCTACAATGAGCAGTTCTTC

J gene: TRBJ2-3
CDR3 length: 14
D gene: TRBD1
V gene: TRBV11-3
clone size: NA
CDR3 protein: CASSAGGSTDTQYF
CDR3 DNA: TGTGCCAGCAGCGCAGGGGGCTCCACAGATACGCAGTATTTT